This TCR beta chain was captured in a study of post-analysis software for immune sequencing data. The overall study: Several disease courses (relapsing-remitting, secondary progressive and progressive-relapsing) of multiple sclerosis were included. Broader study findings: TRBV5-6, TRBV5-1 and TRBV20-1 were among a handful of TRBV segments more frequent in patients than controls. The F measure placed samples prepared in the same batch into strongly shared clusters. Normalized Chao1 diversity in multiple sclerosis patients fell significantly below that of controls.

From germline, CDR1 is SGDLS and CDR2 YYNGEE. The CDR3 has 12 residues. Trimming removed 4 bases from V and 10 bases from J; junction bases left unmatched: 6. Unique molecular identifiers tagged the TCR beta cDNA libraries. The authors obtained 540,000 or so cDNA molecules from roughly 1.1 to 9.2 million T cells. Each CDR3 protein is one row after TCRdb ran MiXCR on the PCR reads. The data show some 370,000 distinct CDR3 sequences, with approximately 38% seen just once and 13% held by the top ten. Turning to this clonotype: What it binds is not known.

This TCR derives from a girl aged 10 to 17 with multiple sclerosis. The specimen was blood. The V call is TRBV9, the J call TRBJ1-2; 8 nucleotides agree with TRBD1. This CDR3 reads CASSHETGDYTF. In DNA, the CDR3 is TGTGCCAGCAGCCACGAGACAGGGGACTACACCTTC.